A single sample is the source of the 24 T cell receptor beta chains below, sequenced in a study of cytomegalovirus exposure and HLA in healthy donors. This PCR relied on a set of 60 Vbeta primers and 13 Jbeta primers. The method was immunoSEQ multiplex PCR; TCRdb's version includes in-frame clones alone and lacks a portion of them. The sample includes 75,000 to 85,000 clones, around 80% seen only once; the top ten take 1.1%. Sequenced material: PBMCs. Receptors were obtained from a male donor in good health and CMV-seronegative.

The sample holds one count of this clone. The V and J genes are TRBV7-6 and TRBJ2-5, with 10 positions matching TRBD2. CDR1 and CDR2 from the germline V gene are SGHVS and FNYEAQ. Trimming removed 6 bases from V and 5 bases from J; junction bases left unmatched: 6. This CDR3 comprises 14 residues. The DNA of the CDR3 is TGTGCCAGCAGGGGGACTAGCGCGGGGGAGACCCAGTACTTC. Translated: CASRGTSAGETQYF.

The genes are TRBV7-2 and TRBJ2-2; 12 nucleotides match TRBD2. The CDR3 has 16 residues. The V gene's germline CDR1 is SGHTA and CDR2 FQGNSA. V shed 6 bases, J shed 5 bases, and the junction held 7 bases outside the gene matches. CDR3 coding DNA: TGTGCCAGCAGTAAACTAGCGGGGGGAAATACCGGGGAGCTGTTTTTT. Protein: CASSKLAGGNTGELFF.

The genes are TRBV5-1 and TRBJ2-6, with unresolved D. This CDR3 has 16 amino acids. Trimming removed 0 bases at V and 0 bases at J, with 7 bases between. The germline CDR1 and CDR2 sequences are SGHRS and YFSETQ. The CDR3 bases are TGCGCCAGCAGCTTGGATGGTAGCTCTGGGGCCAACGTCCTGACTTTC. Translating it yields CASSLDGSSGANVLTF.

For this clone: The junction departs from the called germline gene at one end, perhaps through a read error. The rearrangement uses TRBV7-8 and TRBJ1-5, with no clear D. In germline, CDR1 is SGHVS, CDR2 FQNEAQ. This CDR3 contains 15 residues. The CDR3 nucleotides read TGTGCCAGCAGCTTAGCTTCGGGGAGGAGGCAGCCCCAGAATTTT. Translation: CASSLASGRRQPQNF.

The chain has TRBV28 and TRBJ2-3; 7 bases are a match to TRBD1. V lost 5 bases, J lost 1 base, and 3 bases stayed unmatched. The CDR3 covers 14 residues. Per the germline V gene, CDR1 is MDHEN and CDR2 is SYDVKM. DNA for the CDR3: TGTGCCAGCAGTGAGGGACAGCGCACAGATACGCAGTATTTT. It translates to CASSEGQRTDTQYF.

The V gene is TRBV4-2, the J gene TRBJ2-5; 15 nucleotides align to TRBD2. This CDR3 spans 19 amino acids. The ends lost 4 bases at V and 1 base at J; junction bases unmatched: 10. From germline, CDR1 is LGHNA and CDR2 YNFKEQ. CDR3 nucleotide sequence: TGTGCCAGCAGCCCAAAACGGACTAGCGGGGGGGCCGGCCAAGAGACCCAGTACTTC. This translates into CASSPKRTSGGAGQETQYF.

With respect to this clone: The same CDR3 is also encoded by other DNA sequences in this sample. V and J are TRBV11-2 and TRBJ2-7; weak D call: TRBD2 (5 bases). The V end lost 4 bases, the J end lost 3 bases, and 7 bases lay between the germline ends. This CDR3 has 12 amino acids. The germline V gene encodes CDR1 SGHAT and CDR2 FQNNGV. CDR3 amino acids: CASSSAGYEQYF. In DNA, the CDR3 is TGTGCCAGCAGCTCGGCGGGCTACGAGCAGTACTTC.

The chain uses TRBV2 and TRBJ1-1; possibly TRBD1 for D (5 bases). The germline CDR1 and CDR2 sequences are SNHLY and FYNNEI. V was shortened by 6 bases and J by 4 bases, with 15 bases between the two germline ends. This CDR3 is 14 amino acids long. CDR3 DNA: TGTGCCAGCAGAGTTGAGACAGCGCGCACTGAAGCTTTCTTT. It translates to CASRVETARTEAFF.

V and J are TRBV7-2 and TRBJ2-2; perhaps TRBD1 as D (5 bases). This CDR3 spans 16 amino acids. Germline CDR1 and CDR2: SGHTA and FQGNSA. Trimming removed 5 bases at V and 4 bases at J, with 17 bases between. CDR3 amino acids: CASSPPRVVRTGELFF. CDR3 in DNA: TGTGCCAGCAGCCCCCCCAGGGTAGTACGCACCGGGGAGCTGTTTTTT. The entire variable domain, with the rest obtained from reference TRBV7-2 and TRBJ2-2, is as follows: GAGVSQSPSNKVTEKGKDVELRCDPISGHTALYWYRQSLGQGLEFLIYFQGNSAPDKSGLPSDRFSAERTGGSVSTLTIQRTQQEDSAVYLCASSPPRVVRTGELFFGEGSRLTVL.

The chain links TRBV7-8 to TRBJ2-3, with D unresolved. Trimming removed 5 bases from V and 5 bases from J, with 5 bases in between. The CDR3 covers 11 residues. Germline V gene sequence: CDR1 SGHVS, CDR2 FQNEAQ. CDR3 sequence (DNA): TGTGCCAGCAGCACAGAAGATACGCAGTATTTT. Amino acids: CASSTEDTQYF.

The chain links TRBV6-5 to TRBJ2-2, with D perhaps TRBD2 (6 bases). The CDR3 runs to 15 residues. V was clipped by 6 bases and J by 4 bases, with 15 bases between them. CDR1 MNHEY and CDR2 SVGAGI come from the germline V gene. DNA of the CDR3: TGTGCCAGCAGCGTTCGACTAGGAAGCACCGGGGAGCTGTTTTTT. This codes for CASSVRLGSTGELFF.

This rearrangement joins TRBV27 to TRBJ2-5; 8 nucleotides align to TRBD2. This CDR3 has 15 amino acids. V lost 4 bases, J lost 2 bases, and 6 bases stayed unmatched. Germline V gives CDR1 MNHEY, CDR2 SMNVEV (reference sequence). CDR3 sequence: CASSSSGGIQETQYF. CDR3 coding DNA: TGTGCCAGCAGTTCGAGCGGGGGAATACAAGAGACCCAGTACTTC.

The sample holds one count of this clone. The genes are TRBV19 and TRBJ2-7; D may be TRBD1 (6 bases). CDR1 is LNHDA, CDR2 SQIVND, per germline (reference sequence). This CDR3 has 18 residues. With 3 bases removed from V and 2 bases from J, the gap between germline ends came to 23 bases. DNA for the CDR3: TGTGCCAGTAGTATGGGGGCAGGGGCCACCGCACGAACCTACGAGCAGTACTTC. Translation: CASSMGAGATARTYEQYF.

The chain joins TRBV19 to TRBJ2-2, with a weak D call TRBD2 (5 bases). The CDR3 has 16 amino acids. Germline V CDR1 and CDR2: LNHDA, SQIVND (reference sequence). Trimming removed 4 bases from V and 6 bases from J, with 18 bases in between. The CDR3 loop reads CASSTPGQRTPGELFF. CDR3 nucleotides: TGTGCCAGTAGTACCCCTGGCCAGAGGACTCCCGGGGAGCTGTTTTTT.

The rearrangement uses TRBV13 and TRBJ2-2; D is uncertain. With 3 bases removed from V and 7 bases from J, the gap between germline ends came to 15 bases. The CDR3 totals 15 residues. Germline V gene data show CDR1 as PRHDT and CDR2 as FYEKMQ (reference sequence). The CDR3 DNA reads as TGTGCCAGCAGCTTCCGACACCGAACCCTCGGGGAGCTGTTTTTT. Its protein product is CASSFRHRTLGELFF. The whole variable domain, filled in from reference TRBV13 and TRBJ2-2, reads AAGVIQSPRHLIKEKRETATLKCYPIPRHDTVYWYQQGPGQDPQFLISFYEKMQSDKGSIPDRFSAQQFSDYHSELNMSSLELGDSALYFCASSFRHRTLGELFFGEGSRLTVL.

The chain joins TRBV25-1 to TRBJ1-2; 8 bases align to TRBD1. Germline values: CDR1 MGHDK, CDR2 SYGVNS. V gave up 6 bases and J gave up 1 base; unmatched junction bases: 1. The CDR3 has 13 residues. The DNA of the CDR3 is TGTGCCAGCAGAGGACAGGGTAACTATGGCTACACCTTC. This gives the protein CASRGQGNYGYTF.

This clone showed up just once. The V gene is TRBV19, the J gene TRBJ1-1, with D possibly TRBD1 on 5 matching bases. From germline, CDR1 is LNHDA and CDR2 SQIVND (reference sequence). This CDR3 is 14 amino acids long. V lost 0 bases and J lost 4, with 9 bases in between. This CDR3 reads CASSIDRGTTEAFF. For the CDR3, the DNA is TGTGCCAGTAGTATAGATCGGGGGACCACTGAAGCTTTCTTT.

As concerns this clone: At one boundary the junction diverges from the germline segment, which might be a read error. The V and J genes are TRBV29-1 and TRBJ1-1; TRBD1 matches 7 bases. The CDR3 runs to 13 residues. CDR1 is SQVTM and CDR2 is ANQGSEA in the germline V gene. CDR3 region: CSVRDSLNPEAFF. DNA for the CDR3: TGCAGCGTGAGGGACAGCCTGAACCCTGAAGCTTTCTTT.

This chain joins TRBV6-5 and TRBJ2-7; D ambiguous. The V gene's germline CDR1 is MNHEY and CDR2 SVGAGI. The ends were cut back, 2 bases at V and 6 bases at J, with 11 bases in the middle. This CDR3 has 13 residues. CDR3 sequence: CASSYQRSGEQYF. DNA of the CDR3: TGTGCCAGCAGTTACCAGAGGAGTGGCGAGCAGTACTTC.

CDR3 in DNA: TGCGCCAGCAGACCCGGGACTAGCGGGAGTAGGTTCTTC. This encodes CASRPGTSGSRFF. This chain joins TRBV5-1 and TRBJ2-1; 14 nucleotides line up with TRBD2. Germline CDR1 SGHRS, CDR2 YFSETQ. The J segment lost 15 bases and the V segment lost 5 bases, leaving 7 bases of the junction unmatched. There are 13 residues in the CDR3.

The CDR3 region is CASSVGREGLNYGYTF. The CDR3 bases are TGTGCCAGCAGCGTAGGGCGAGAGGGATTAAACTATGGCTACACCTTC. The chain combines TRBV9 with TRBJ1-2; D is unclear. There are 16 residues in the CDR3. CDR1 and CDR2 (germline): SGDLS, YYNGEE. The V and J ends lost 0 bases and 2 bases respectively, with 14 bases between them.

The J gene is TRBJ2-5, the V gene TRBV7-2; TRBD2 matches 9 bases. V was clipped by 4 bases and J by 5 bases; unmatched bases: 5. In germline, CDR1 is SGHTA, CDR2 FQGNSA. CDR3 length: 14 residues. CDR3 sequence (DNA): TGTGCCAGCAGCTCGGGGACTAGCAGGGAGACCCAGTACTTC. It specifies CASSSGTSRETQYF.

V is TRBV27 and J is TRBJ1-2, with 7 bases lining up with TRBD1. The CDR3 has 13 amino acids. The germline V gene encodes CDR1 MNHEY and CDR2 SMNVEV (reference sequence). V shed 8 bases, J shed 2 bases, and the junction held 5 bases outside the gene matches. The CDR3 sequence is CASRQGANYGYTF. DNA for the CDR3: TGTGCCAGCCGACAGGGTGCGAACTATGGCTACACCTTC.

The chain is built from TRBV19 and TRBJ1-2, with TRBD1 identical over 8 bases. This CDR3 is 14 amino acids long. Trimming at V came to 3 bases and at J to 4 bases, leaving 4 bases not matched to a gene. Per the germline V gene, CDR1 is LNHDA and CDR2 is SQIVND (reference sequence). This chain's CDR3 is CASSIPGQVYGYTF. The CDR3 DNA follows: TGTGCCAGTAGTATTCCGGGACAGGTCTATGGCTACACCTTC. Based on the CDR3 plus reference TRBV19 and TRBJ1-2, the full variable domain is DGGITQSPKYLFRKEGQNVTLSCEQNLNHDAMYWYRQDPGQGLRLIYYSQIVNDFQKGDIAEGYSVSREKKESFPLTVTSAQKNPTAFYLCASSIPGQVYGYTFGSGTRLTVV.